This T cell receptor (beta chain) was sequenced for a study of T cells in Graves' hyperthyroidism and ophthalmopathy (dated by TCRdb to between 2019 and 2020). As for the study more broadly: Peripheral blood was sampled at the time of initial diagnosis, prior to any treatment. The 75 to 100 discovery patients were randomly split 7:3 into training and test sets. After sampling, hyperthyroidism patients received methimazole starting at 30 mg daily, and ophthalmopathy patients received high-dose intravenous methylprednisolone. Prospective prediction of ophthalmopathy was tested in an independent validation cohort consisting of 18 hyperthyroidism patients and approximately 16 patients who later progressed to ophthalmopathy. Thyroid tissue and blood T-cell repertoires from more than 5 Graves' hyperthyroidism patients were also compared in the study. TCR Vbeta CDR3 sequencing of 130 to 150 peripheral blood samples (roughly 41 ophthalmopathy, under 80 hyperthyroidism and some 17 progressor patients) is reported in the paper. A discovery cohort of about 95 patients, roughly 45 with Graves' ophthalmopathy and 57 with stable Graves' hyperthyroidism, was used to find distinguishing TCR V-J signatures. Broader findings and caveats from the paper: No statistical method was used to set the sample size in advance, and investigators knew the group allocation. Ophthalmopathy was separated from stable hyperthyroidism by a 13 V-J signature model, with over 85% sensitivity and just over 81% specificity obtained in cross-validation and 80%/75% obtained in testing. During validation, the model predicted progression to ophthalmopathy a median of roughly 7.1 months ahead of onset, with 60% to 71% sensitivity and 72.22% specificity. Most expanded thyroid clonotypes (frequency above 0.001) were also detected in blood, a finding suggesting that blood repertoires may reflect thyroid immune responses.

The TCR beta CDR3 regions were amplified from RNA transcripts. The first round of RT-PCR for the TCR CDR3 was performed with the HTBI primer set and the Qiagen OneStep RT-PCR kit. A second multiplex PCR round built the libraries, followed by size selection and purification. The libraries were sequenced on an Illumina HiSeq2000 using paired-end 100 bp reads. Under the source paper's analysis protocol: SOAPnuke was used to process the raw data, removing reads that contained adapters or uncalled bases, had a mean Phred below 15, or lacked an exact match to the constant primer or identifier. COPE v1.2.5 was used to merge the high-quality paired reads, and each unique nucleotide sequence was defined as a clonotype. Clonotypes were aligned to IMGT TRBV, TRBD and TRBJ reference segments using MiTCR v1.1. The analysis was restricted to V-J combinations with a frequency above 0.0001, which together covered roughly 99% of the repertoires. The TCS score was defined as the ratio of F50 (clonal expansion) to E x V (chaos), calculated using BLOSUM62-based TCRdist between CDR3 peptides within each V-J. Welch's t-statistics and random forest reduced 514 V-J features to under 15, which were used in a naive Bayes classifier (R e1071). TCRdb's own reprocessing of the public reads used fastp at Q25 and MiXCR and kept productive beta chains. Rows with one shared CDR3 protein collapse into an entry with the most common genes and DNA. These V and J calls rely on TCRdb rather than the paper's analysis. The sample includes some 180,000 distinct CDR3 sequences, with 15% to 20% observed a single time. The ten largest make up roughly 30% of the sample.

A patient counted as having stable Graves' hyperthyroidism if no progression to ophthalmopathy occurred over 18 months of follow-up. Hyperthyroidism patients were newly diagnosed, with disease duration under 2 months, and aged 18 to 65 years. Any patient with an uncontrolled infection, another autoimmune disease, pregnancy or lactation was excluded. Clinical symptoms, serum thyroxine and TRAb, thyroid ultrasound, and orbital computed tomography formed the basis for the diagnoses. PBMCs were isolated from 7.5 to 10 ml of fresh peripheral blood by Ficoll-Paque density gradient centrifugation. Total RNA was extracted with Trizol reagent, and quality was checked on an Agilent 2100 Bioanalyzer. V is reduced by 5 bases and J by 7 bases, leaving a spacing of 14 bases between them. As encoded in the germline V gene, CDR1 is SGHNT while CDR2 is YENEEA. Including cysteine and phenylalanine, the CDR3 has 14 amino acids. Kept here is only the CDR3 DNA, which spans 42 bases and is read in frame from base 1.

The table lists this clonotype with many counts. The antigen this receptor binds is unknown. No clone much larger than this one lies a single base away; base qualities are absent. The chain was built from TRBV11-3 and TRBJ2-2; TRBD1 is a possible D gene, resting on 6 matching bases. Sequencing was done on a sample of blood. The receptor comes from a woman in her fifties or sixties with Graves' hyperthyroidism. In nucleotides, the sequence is TGTGCCAGCAGCCCAGGGGAGATAGGCGGGGAGCTGTTTTTT. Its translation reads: CASSPGEIGGELFF.